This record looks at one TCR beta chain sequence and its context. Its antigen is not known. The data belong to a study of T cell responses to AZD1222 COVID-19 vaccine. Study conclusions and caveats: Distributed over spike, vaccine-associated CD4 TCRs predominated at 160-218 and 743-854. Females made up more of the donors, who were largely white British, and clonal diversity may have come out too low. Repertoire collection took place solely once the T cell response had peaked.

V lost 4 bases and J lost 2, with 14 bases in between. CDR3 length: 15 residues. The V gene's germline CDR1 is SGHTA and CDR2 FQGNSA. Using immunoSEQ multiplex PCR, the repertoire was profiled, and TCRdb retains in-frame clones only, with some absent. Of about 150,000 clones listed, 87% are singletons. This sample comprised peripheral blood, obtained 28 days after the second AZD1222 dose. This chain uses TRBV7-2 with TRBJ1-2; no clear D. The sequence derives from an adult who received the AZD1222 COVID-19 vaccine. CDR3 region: CASSSRRELNYGYTF. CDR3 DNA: TGTGCCAGCAGCTCCCGAAGAGAACTGAACTATGGCTACACCTTC.